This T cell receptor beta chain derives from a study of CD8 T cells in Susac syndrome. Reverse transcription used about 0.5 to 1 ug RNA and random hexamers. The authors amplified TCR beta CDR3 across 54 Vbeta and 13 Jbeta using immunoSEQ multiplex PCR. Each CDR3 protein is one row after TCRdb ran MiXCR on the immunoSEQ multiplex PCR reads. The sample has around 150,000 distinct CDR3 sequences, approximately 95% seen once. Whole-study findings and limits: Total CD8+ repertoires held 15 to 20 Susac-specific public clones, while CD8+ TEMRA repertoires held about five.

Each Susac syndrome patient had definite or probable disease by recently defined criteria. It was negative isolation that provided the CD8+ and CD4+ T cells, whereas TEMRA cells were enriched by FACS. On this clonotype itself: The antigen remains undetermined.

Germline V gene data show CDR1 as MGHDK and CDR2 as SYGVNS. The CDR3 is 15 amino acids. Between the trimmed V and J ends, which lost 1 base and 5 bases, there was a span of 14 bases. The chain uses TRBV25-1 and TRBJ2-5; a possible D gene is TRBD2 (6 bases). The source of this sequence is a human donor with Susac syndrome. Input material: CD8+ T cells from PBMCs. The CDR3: CASSESPGGLETQYF. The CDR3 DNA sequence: TGTGCCAGCAGTGAATCTCCAGGAGGGTTGGAGACCCAGTACTTC.